These 15 T cell receptor beta chains were all obtained from the same sample, sequenced in a study of T cell responses to AZD1222 COVID-19 vaccine. Sequenced by immunoSEQ multiplex PCR; TCRdb stores in-frame clones only, minus some. The data contain some 200,000 clones, approximately 91% of them seen just once; the ten biggest clones take up nearly 1%. This material consisted of peripheral blood, taken on day 0 of AZD1222 vaccination. Source of these receptors: an adult in good health.

V and J are TRBV7-2 and TRBJ2-7, with D possibly matching TRBD1 (5 bases). Germline V gene sequence: CDR1 SGHTA, CDR2 FQGNSA. This CDR3 has 15 residues. Trimming took 2 bases from V and 5 from J, leaving 16 bases between them. The CDR3 DNA is TGTGCCAGCAGCTTATCCAGGGCTGAGGTAGACGAGCAGTACTTC. Translation: CASSLSRAEVDEQYF.

This clone was counted only a few times. V gene TRBV5-1 combines with J gene TRBJ2-7; maybe TRBD1 (6 bases). Germline-derived CDR1 and CDR2 are SGHRS and YFSETQ. V was clipped by 0 bases and J by 4 bases, with 17 bases between them. CDR3 length: 16 amino acids. DNA of the CDR3: TGCGCCAGCAGCTTGGAGTCTATGGGACACCAATACGAGCAGTACTTC. It specifies CASSLESMGHQYEQYF.

This clone occurred once. The rearrangement uses TRBV2 and TRBJ2-7, with 13 bases fitting TRBD2. V trimming: 8 bases; J trimming: 2 bases; junction bases outside the gene matches: 6. The CDR3 is made up of 15 amino acids. Germline CDR1 and CDR2: SNHLY and FYNNEI. CDR3 sequence: CASRWTSGGAYEQYF. In DNA, the CDR3 is TGTGCCAGCCGGTGGACTAGCGGGGGAGCCTACGAGCAGTACTTC. Complete variable domain (other parts from reference TRBV2 and TRBJ2-7): EPEVTQTPSHQVTQMGQEVILRCVPISNHLYFYWYRQILGQKVEFLVSFYNNEISEKSEIFDDQFSVERPDGSNFTLKIRSTKLEDSAMYFCASRWTSGGAYEQYFGPGTRLTVT.

The chain uses TRBV6-1 and TRBJ1-6, with TRBD1 as a possible D gene (5 bases). The V end was cut by 3 bases, the J end by 9 bases, with 18 bases between. CDR3 length equals 16 residues. CDR1 MNHNS and CDR2 SASEGT come from the germline V gene. CDR3 nucleotides: TGTGCCAGCAGTGATCTACGAGGGGTTAGTGGTTCACCCCTCCACTTT. It is translated as CASSDLRGVSGSPLHF.

The rearrangement uses TRBV5-8 and TRBJ1-1; D not resolved. This CDR3 contains 13 residues. CDR1 is SGHTS, CDR2 YDEGEE, per germline. V shed 1 base and J shed 0 bases, with 4 bases lying between them. CDR3 DNA sequence: TGTGCCAGCAGCTTGACGGTGAACACTGAAGCTTTCTTT. Protein sequence: CASSLTVNTEAFF.

This chain connects TRBV10-2 to TRBJ2-1; D might be TRBD2 (6 bases). This CDR3 is 16 amino acids long. The V gene's germline CDR1 is WSHSY and CDR2 SAAADI. Trimming stripped 6 bases from V and 2 bases from J, with 17 bases between. For the CDR3, the DNA is TGCGCCAGCAGCCTAGGGAGGCAGGGCCCCTACAATGAGCAGTTCTTC. This gives the protein CASSLGRQGPYNEQFF.

V and J are TRBV7-2 and TRBJ1-6; no clear D. Trimming cost V 4 bases and J 7 bases, with 5 bases left between them. This CDR3 is 12 amino acids long. Germline V gives CDR1 SGHTA, CDR2 FQGNSA. The chain's CDR3 is CASSSANSPLHF. CDR3 nucleotide sequence: TGTGCCAGCAGCTCCGCAAATTCACCCCTCCACTTT.

The V and J genes are TRBV6-2 or TRBV6-3 and TRBJ2-7, with 11 nucleotides matching TRBD2. The trim removed 0 bases at V and 4 bases at J, leaving 8 bases unmatched. The CDR3 has 17 amino acids. Germline V gives CDR1 MNHEY, CDR2 SVGEGT. CDR3 sequence: CASSYSIGTSGRYEQYF. Written as DNA, the CDR3 is TGTGCCAGCAGTTACTCGATTGGGACTAGCGGACGATACGAGCAGTACTTC.

The chain carries TRBV12-3 or TRBV12-4 and TRBJ1-2; D possibly corresponds to TRBD1 (5 bases). V lost 6 bases to trimming and J lost 6 bases, with 11 bases between them. The CDR3 is made up of 12 amino acids. This CDR3 is CASSLGGNGYTF. CDR3 nucleotide sequence: TGTGCCAGCAGCCTTGGGGGAAATGGCTACACCTTC.

The V call is TRBV28, the J call TRBJ2-7, with D perhaps given as TRBD1 or TRBD2 (5 bases each). V was pared by 2 bases and J by 0 bases, with 14 bases between. Per the germline V gene, CDR1 is MDHEN and CDR2 is SYDVKM. This CDR3 contains 16 residues. As DNA, the CDR3 is TGTGCCAGCAGTTTAGTTCTTCGGGGCAGCTCCTACGAGCAGTACTTC. This sequence encodes CASSLVLRGSSYEQYF.

The chain is built from TRBV18 and TRBJ2-2; 8 bases are a match to TRBD1. Germline CDR1 and CDR2: KGHSH and LQKENI. V trimming: 5 bases; J trimming: 5 bases; junction bases outside the gene matches: 7. This CDR3 contains 15 residues. The CDR3 loop is CASSSGQGLTGELFF. The DNA for the CDR3 is TGTGCCAGCTCATCCGGACAGGGTCTTACCGGGGAGCTGTTTTTT.

This sequence joins TRBV3-1 (or the pseudogene TRBV3-2) and TRBJ1-2; the D is unclear. Germline CDR1 LGHDT, CDR2 YNNKEL (reference sequence). This CDR3 spans 15 amino acids. Trimming left V 1 base short and J 7 bases short, with 16 bases between. Here the CDR3 DNA reads TGTGCCAGCAGCCAAGTACGGGTAATGGGGTCTGGCTACACCTTC. Amino acids: CASSQVRVMGSGYTF.

V and J are TRBV3-1 (or the pseudogene TRBV3-2) and TRBJ2-7, with D tentatively TRBD1 (5 bases). The CDR3 spans 13 residues. The V end was cut by 2 bases, the J end by 2 bases, with 7 bases between. Germline CDR1 is LGHDT and CDR2 is YNNKEL (reference sequence). The CDR3 DNA is TGTGCCAGCAGCCAACAACAGGCCTACGAGCAGTACTTC. Protein: CASSQQQAYEQYF.

The V gene is TRBV28, the J gene TRBJ2-4, with TRBD1 matching 10 bases. The V gene end was trimmed by 1 base and the J gene end by 2 bases; junction bases not matched to a gene: 8. The CDR3 length is 18 residues. Looked up from germline, CDR1 is MDHEN and CDR2 is SYDVKM. The CDR3 DNA reads TGTGCCAGCAGTTTATCGGGACAGGGGCGGGTAACCAAAAACATTCAGTACTTC. It codes for CASSLSGQGRVTKNIQYF.

The V and J genes are TRBV7-6 and TRBJ1-1; D possibly corresponds to TRBD1 (6 bases). Germline CDR1 and CDR2: SGHVS and FNYEAQ. Trimming removed 1 base at V and 2 bases at J, with 11 bases between. The CDR3 is made up of 15 amino acids. CDR3 protein: CASSLDGGTNTEAFF. The CDR3 region has the DNA TGTGCCAGCAGCTTAGACGGGGGGACAAACACTGAAGCTTTCTTT. Variable domain in full (rest from reference TRBV7-6 and TRBJ1-1): GAGVSQSPRYKVTKRGQDVALRCDPISGHVSLYWYRQALGQGPEFLTYFNYEAQQDKSGLPNDRFSAERPEGSISTLTIQRTEQRDSAMYRCASSLDGGTNTEAFFGQGTRLTVV.